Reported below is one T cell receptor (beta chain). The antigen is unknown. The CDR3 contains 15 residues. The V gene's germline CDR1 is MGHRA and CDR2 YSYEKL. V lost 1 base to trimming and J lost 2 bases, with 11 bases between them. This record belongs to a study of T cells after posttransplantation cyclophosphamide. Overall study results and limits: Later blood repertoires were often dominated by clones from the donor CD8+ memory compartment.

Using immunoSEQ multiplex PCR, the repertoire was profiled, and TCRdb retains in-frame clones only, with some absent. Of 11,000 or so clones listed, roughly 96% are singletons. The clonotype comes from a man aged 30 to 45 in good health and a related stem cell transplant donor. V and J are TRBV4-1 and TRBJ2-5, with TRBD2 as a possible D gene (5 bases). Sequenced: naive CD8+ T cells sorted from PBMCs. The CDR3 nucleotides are TGCGCCAGCAGCCAAGGGTGGAGCGGTCAAGAGACCCAGTACTTC. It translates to CASSQGWSGQETQYF.